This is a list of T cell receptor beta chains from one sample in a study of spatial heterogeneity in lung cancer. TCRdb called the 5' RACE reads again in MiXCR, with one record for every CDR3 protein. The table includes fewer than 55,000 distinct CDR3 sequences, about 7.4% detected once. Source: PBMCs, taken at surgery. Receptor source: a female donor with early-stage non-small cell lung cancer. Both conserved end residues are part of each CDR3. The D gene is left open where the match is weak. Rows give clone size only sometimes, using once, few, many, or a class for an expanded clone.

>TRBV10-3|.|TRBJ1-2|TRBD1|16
TGTGCCATCAGTGAGTCGGCGGGACAGGGGAACTATGGCTACACCTTC
CAISESAGQGNYGYTF
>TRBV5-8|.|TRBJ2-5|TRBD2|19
TGTGCCAGCAGTTTGATATACGGACTAGCGGGGCTAGACCAAGAGACCCAGTACTTC
CASSLIYGLAGLDQETQYF
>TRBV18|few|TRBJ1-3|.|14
TGTGCCAGCTCGAGGACAGAGAATGGAAACACCATATATTTT
CASSRTENGNTIYF
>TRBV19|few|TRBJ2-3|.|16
TGTGCCAGTAGTATAGAGGCGCTCTTGGGCACAGATACGCAGTATTTT
CASSIEALLGTDTQYF
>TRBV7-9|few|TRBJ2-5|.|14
TGTGCCAGCAGCAACCGGACAGTTCAAGAGACCCAGTACTTC
CASSNRTVQETQYF
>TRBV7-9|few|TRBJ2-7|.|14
TGTGCCAGCAGCGTGAGTGGGACCCCCTACGAGCAGTACTTC
CASSVSGTPYEQYF
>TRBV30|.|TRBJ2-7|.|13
TGTGCCTTCCACCGGGACGGGGACGACGAGCAGTACTTC
CAFHRDGDDEQYF
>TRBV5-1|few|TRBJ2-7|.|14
TGCGCCAGCAGCTTCGGACGAGACCTAGGCGAGCAGTACTTC
CASSFGRDLGEQYF
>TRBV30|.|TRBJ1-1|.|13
TGTGCCTGGAGTGTGAGTCGGAACACTGAAGCTTTCTTT
CAWSVSRNTEAFF
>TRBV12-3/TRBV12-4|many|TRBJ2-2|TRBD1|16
TGTGCCAGCAGTATACTACAGGGGGCGATGACCGGGGAGCTGTTTTTT
CASSILQGAMTGELFF
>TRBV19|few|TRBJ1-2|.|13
TGTGCCAGTAGTCTCTCACCTAACTATGGCTACACCTTC
CASSLSPNYGYTF
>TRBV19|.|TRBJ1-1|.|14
TGTGCCAGTAGCCGGGACGGAGAGGGCACTGAAGCTTTCTTT
CASSRDGEGTEAFF
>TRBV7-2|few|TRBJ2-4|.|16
TGTGCCAGCAGCTTTATGGACCCATGGGGGAAAAACATTCAGTACTTC
CASSFMDPWGKNIQYF
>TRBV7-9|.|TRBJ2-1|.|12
TGTGCCAGCGAGGCCAGGGGTAACGAGCAGTTCTTC
CASEARGNEQFF
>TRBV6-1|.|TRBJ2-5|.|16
TGTGCCAGCAGTGAGGTCAGAGTCTTAGCCCAAGAGACCCAGTACTTC
CASSEVRVLAQETQYF
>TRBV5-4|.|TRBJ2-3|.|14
TGTGCCAGCAGCTTGGTGCAGTCCCTGGATACGCAGTATTTT
CASSLVQSLDTQYF
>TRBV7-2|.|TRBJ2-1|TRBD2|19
TGTGCCAGCAGCCCCATACTAGCGGGGGCCCCCGCTGGGGTCAATGAGCAGTTCTTC
CASSPILAGAPAGVNEQFF
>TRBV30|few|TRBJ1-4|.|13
TGTGCCTGGAGTGACAGCCGTAATGAGAAACTGTTTTTT
CAWSDSRNEKLFF
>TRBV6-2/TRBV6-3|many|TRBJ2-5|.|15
TGTGCCAGCACGGAGGGGGGCCTGTACCAAGAGACCCAGTACTTC
CASTEGGLYQETQYF
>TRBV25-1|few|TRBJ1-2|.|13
TGTGCCAGCAGCCGGGACCAACTCTATGGCTACACCTTC
CASSRDQLYGYTF
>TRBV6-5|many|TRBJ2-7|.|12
TGTGCCAGCAGTTCCCTTGCCTACGAGCAGTACTTC
CASSSLAYEQYF
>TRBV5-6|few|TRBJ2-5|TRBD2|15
TGTGCCAGCAGCCTGTTACCCGCGGGGGGAGAGACCCAGTACTTC
CASSLLPAGGETQYF
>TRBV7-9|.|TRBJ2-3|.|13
TGTGCCAGCAGCTTAGCTAGCACAGATACGCAGTATTTT
CASSLASTDTQYF
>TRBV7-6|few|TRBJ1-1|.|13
TGTGCCAGCAGCATTAGAATGAACACTGAAGCTTTCTTT
CASSIRMNTEAFF
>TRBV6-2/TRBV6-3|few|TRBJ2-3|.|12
TGTGCCAGCACCTACGGGGCAGATACGCAGTATTTT
CASTYGADTQYF
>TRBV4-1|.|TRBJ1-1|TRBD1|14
TGCGCCAGCAGCCAGAGCGGACAGGTCCTTGAAGCTTTCTTT
CASSQSGQVLEAFF
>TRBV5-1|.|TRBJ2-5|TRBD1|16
TGCGCCAGCAGAAATCGGGGACAGGGGATCACGGAGACCCAGTACTTC
CASRNRGQGITETQYF
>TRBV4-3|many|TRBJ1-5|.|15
TGCGCCAGCAGCCAAGACAGGGCCCTAGATCAGCCCCAGCATTTT
CASSQDRALDQPQHF
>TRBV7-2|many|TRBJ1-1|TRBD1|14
TGTGCCAGCAGCTCGGACAGGGGGAGCACTGAAGCTTTCTTT
CASSSDRGSTEAFF
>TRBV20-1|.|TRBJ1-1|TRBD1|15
TGCAGTGCTAGATCACAGGACAGGCTAAACACTGAAGCTTTCTTT
CSARSQDRLNTEAFF
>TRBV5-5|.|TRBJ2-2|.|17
TGTGCCAGCAGCACTCCTACCCAGGGAGCGAACACCGGGGAGCTGTTTTTT
CASSTPTQGANTGELFF
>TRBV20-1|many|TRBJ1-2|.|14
TGCAGTGCTAGCCCCGGGCCAGGGGTCTATGGCTACACCTTC
CSASPGPGVYGYTF
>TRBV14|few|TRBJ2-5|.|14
TGTGCCAGCAGCCAAGATTACGGGGAAGAGACCCAGTACTTC
CASSQDYGEETQYF
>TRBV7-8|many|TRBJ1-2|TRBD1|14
TGTGCCAGCAGCTATACCGGGACAGGGAACCGCTACACCTTC
CASSYTGTGNRYTF
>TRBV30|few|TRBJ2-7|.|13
TGTGCCTGGAGTTTTGGTAACTCCTACGAGCAGTACTTC
CAWSFGNSYEQYF
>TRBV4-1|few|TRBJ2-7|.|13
TGCGCCAGCAGCCAAGAGGAGAACTACGAGCAGTACTTC
CASSQEENYEQYF
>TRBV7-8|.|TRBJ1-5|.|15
TGTGCCAGCAGCTTAGGCCGGGACAGCAATCAGCCCCAGCATTTT
CASSLGRDSNQPQHF
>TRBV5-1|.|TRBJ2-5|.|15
TGCGCCAGCAGCTTGGCACGGAGGGAACAAGAGACCCAGTACTTC
CASSLARREQETQYF
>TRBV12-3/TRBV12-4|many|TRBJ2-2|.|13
TGTGCCAGCAGTTTAAGGGAAACCGGGGAGCTGTTTTTT
CASSLRETGELFF
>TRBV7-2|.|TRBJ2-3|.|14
TGTGCCAGCACCATACTAGGAACCACAGATACGCAGTATTTT
CASTILGTTDTQYF
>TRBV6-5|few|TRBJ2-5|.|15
TGTGCCAGCAGTTACGATACAGGGAGGGGAGAGACCCAGTACTTC
CASSYDTGRGETQYF
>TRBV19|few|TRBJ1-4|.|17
TGTGCCAGTCCATGGGTCCGACAGTGCGCAACTAATGAAAAACTGTTTTTT
CASPWVRQCATNEKLFF
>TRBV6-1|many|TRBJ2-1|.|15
TGTGCCAGCAGTTCCCCCGGGACGGGGAACAATGAGCAGTTCTTC
CASSSPGTGNNEQFF
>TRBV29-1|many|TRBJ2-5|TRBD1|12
TGCAGCGTTGTAGGGACAGAAGAGACCCAGTACTTC
CSVVGTEETQYF
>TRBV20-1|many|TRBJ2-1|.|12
TGCAGTGCTAGAGAGGGTAGTCGTGAGCAGTTCTTC
CSAREGSREQFF
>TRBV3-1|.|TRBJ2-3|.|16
TGTGCCAGCAGCCAAGATCGTCGGGGGGCCGCAGATACGCAGTATTTT
CASSQDRRGAADTQYF
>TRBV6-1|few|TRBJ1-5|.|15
TGTGCCAGCAGGGCAGAGGGGAGGAGCAATCAGCCCCAGCATTTT
CASRAEGRSNQPQHF
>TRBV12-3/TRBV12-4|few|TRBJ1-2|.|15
TGTGCCAGCAGTAGCGTCAGGGGTCTGAACTATGGCTACACCTTC
CASSSVRGLNYGYTF
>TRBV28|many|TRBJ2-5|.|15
TGTGCCAGCAGTTCCCCGACCACGCGGAGAGGGACCCAGTACTTC
CASSSPTTRRGTQYF
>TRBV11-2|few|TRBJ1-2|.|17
TGTGCCAGCAGTCAGGGTCTTGGGGGGCTTCTTTTCGGTGGCTACACCTTC
CASSQGLGGLLFGGYTF